Listed below are T cell receptor beta chains from one sample, sequenced in a study of beta chain features in type 1 diabetes. Libraries were prepared by immunoSEQ multiplex PCR; TCRdb keeps only in-frame clonotypes and omits some of them. The sample carries 120,000 to 150,000 clones, about 50% recorded once. The sequenced sample consisted of Tregs from blood. Receptors originate from a man aged 18 to 30 in good health. Each CDR3 is given with its conserved first and last residue. The order of the fields is V gene, D gene, clone size, J gene, CDR3 DNA, CDR3 protein. A D gene is named only where the DNA matches it firmly. Clone size is stated in some rows and not others, as once, few, many or a class when expanded.

TRBV14	TRBD2	.	TRBJ2-5	TGTGCCAGCAGCAAGACTAGCGGGGGGGCCGGAGAGACCCAGTACTTC	CASSKTSGGAGETQYF
TRBV18	.	few	TRBJ1-1	TGTGCCAGCTCCCTTCCGAACACTGAAGCTTTCTTT	CASSLPNTEAFF
TRBV25-1	TRBD1	few	TRBJ1-2	TGTGCCAGCAGCCGACGGACAGGGGATATCCCCTATGGCTACACCTTC	CASSRRTGDIPYGYTF
TRBV20-1	.	.	TRBJ1-1	TGCAGTGCTAGTAAGAACACTGAAGCTTTCTTT	CSASKNTEAFF
TRBV2	.	.	TRBJ2-2	TGTGCCAGCAGTGACCAGGGGCCCGGGGAGCTGTTTTTT	CASSDQGPGELFF
TRBV14	.	few	TRBJ2-3	TGTGCCAGCAGCCAGCTTCGGCGGGGGCACACAGATACGCAGTATTTT	CASSQLRRGHTDTQYF
TRBV6-5	.	few	TRBJ2-5	TGTGCCAGCAGGCGGGGTCGCGAGACCCAGTACTTC	CASRRGRETQYF
TRBV5-1	.	.	TRBJ2-3	TGCGCCAGCAGCCTGGGACTTAGCTCGGATACGCAGTATTTT	CASSLGLSSDTQYF
TRBV6-4	.	once	TRBJ2-1	TGTGCCACTTCGGCACAGGGTAGGAATGAGCAGTTCTTC	CATSAQGRNEQFF
TRBV6-6	TRBD1	.	TRBJ1-1	TGTGCCAGCAGTCGCCCGGGACAGGGGGACACTGAAGCTTTCTTT	CASSRPGQGDTEAFF
TRBV5-4	.	.	TRBJ2-7	TGTGCCAGCAGCCTGGGTAGGGAGCAGCACTTC	CASSLGREQHF
TRBV25-1	.	once	TRBJ2-2	TGTGCCAGCAGTGGGAGACAGCACAACACCGGGGAGCTGTTTTTT	CASSGRQHNTGELFF
TRBV13	.	.	TRBJ2-7	TGTGCCAGCAGCTTACCAGGGATGACCTACGAGCAGTACTTC	CASSLPGMTYEQYF
TRBV2	TRBD2	.	TRBJ2-7	TGTGCCAGCATGCGGGAGGGATCCTACGAGCAGTACTTC	CASMREGSYEQYF
TRBV6-1	.	.	TRBJ2-2	TGTGCCAGCAGGAGACAGAACACCGGGGAGCTGTTTTTT	CASRRQNTGELFF
TRBV5-4	TRBD1	few	TRBJ2-1	TGTGCCAGCAGCTTGGGACAGGGCTACAATGAGCAGTTCTTC	CASSLGQGYNEQFF
TRBV19	.	few	TRBJ2-1	TGTGCCAGTAGTATATTGGGGGCAGGCAATGAGCAGTTCTTC	CASSILGAGNEQFF
TRBV5-6	TRBD1	few	TRBJ2-7	TGTGCCAGCAGCTTGGTTGTCTCGACAGGGGGTCGAAACGAGCAGTACTTC	CASSLVVSTGGRNEQYF
TRBV29-1	TRBD1	few	TRBJ1-4	TGCAGCGTTGAAGATTTGGGAAGTGGGCAGGGGGTTAATGAAAAACTGTTTTTT	CSVEDLGSGQGVNEKLFF
TRBV10-3	TRBD2	.	TRBJ2-7	TGTGCCATCAGCAAACTCGGGACTAGCGGGGGGGGCTCCTACGAGCAGTACTTC	CAISKLGTSGGGSYEQYF
TRBV5-1	TRBD1	few	TRBJ2-7	TGCGCCAGCAGGGTTAGCCGGGACAGCTCCTACGAGCAGTACTTC	CASRVSRDSSYEQYF
TRBV5-4	TRBD1	.	TRBJ2-1	TGTGCCAGCAGCAAACCGACAGGGTGGGACTACAATGAGCAGTTCTTC	CASSKPTGWDYNEQFF
TRBV28	.	.	TRBJ2-3	TGTGCCAGCAGTTTGCGTGGAGACTGGACAGATACGCAGTATTTT	CASSLRGDWTDTQYF
TRBV30	.	once	TRBJ2-7	TGTGCCTGGAGTATTACCTACGAGCAGTACTTC	CAWSITYEQYF
TRBV5-8	.	.	TRBJ2-7	TGTGCCAGCGCGAACCAGGGGTCCTACTACGAGCAGTACTTC	CASANQGSYYEQYF
TRBV11-3	.	.	TRBJ2-2	TGTGCCAGCAGCGTATCGAGGGTGGGCACCGGGGAGCTGTTTTTT	CASSVSRVGTGELFF
TRBV30	TRBD1	.	TRBJ1-6	TGTGCCTGGAGATACAAAACAGGGGGTCATTCACCCCTCCACTTT	CAWRYKTGGHSPLHF